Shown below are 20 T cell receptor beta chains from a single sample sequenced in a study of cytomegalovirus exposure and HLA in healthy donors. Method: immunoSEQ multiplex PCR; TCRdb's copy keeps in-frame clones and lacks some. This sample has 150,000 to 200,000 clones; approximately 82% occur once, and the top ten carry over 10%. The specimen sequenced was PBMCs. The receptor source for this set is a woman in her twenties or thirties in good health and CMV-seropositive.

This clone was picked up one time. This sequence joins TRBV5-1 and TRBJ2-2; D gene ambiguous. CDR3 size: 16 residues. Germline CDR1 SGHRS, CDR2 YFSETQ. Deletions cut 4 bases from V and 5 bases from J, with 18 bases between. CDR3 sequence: CASSTNPQTRTGELFF. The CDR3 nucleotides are TGCGCCAGCAGCACTAACCCTCAGACTCGTACCGGGGAGCTGTTTTTT.

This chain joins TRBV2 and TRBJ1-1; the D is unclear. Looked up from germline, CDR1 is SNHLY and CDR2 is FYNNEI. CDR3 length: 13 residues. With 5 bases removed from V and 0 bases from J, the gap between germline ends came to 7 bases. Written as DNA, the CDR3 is TGTGCCAGCAGTACAGTGATGAACACTGAAGCTTTCTTT. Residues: CASSTVMNTEAFF.

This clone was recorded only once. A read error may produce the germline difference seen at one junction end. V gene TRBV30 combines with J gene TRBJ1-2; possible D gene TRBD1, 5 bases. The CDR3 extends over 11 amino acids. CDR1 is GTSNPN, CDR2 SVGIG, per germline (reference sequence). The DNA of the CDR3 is TGTGCCTGGAGTGTGGGGTTAGACAGCGTCTTC. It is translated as CAWSVGLDSVF.

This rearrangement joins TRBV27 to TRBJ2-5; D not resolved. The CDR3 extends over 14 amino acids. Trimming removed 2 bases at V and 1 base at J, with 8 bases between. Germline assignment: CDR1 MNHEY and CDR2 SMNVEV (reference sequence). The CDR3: CASSLRLSQETQYF. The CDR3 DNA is TGTGCCAGCAGTTTAAGACTCAGCCAAGAGACCCAGTACTTC.

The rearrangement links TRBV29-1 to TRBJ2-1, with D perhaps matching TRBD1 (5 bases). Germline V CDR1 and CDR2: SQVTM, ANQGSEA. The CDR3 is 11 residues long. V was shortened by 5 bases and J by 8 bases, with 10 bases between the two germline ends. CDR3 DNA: TGCAGCGTTCCCCAGGGCTATGAGCAGTTCTTC. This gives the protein CSVPQGYEQFF.

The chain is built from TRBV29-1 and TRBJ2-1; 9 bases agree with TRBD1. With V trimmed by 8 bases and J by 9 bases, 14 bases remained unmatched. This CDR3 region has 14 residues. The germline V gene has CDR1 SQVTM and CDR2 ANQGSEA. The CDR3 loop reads CSTGTGPPLVEQFF. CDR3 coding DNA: TGCAGCACCGGGACAGGGCCTCCCCTGGTTGAGCAGTTCTTC.

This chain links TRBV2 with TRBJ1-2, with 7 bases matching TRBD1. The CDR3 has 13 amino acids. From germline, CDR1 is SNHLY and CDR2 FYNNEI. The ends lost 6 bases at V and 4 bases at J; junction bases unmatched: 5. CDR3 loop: CASRATGVYGYTF. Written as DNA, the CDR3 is TGTGCCAGCAGAGCAACAGGGGTCTATGGCTACACCTTC. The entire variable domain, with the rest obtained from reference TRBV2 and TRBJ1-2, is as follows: EPEVTQTPSHQVTQMGQEVILRCVPISNHLYFYWYRQILGQKVEFLVSFYNNEISEKSEIFDDQFSVERPDGSNFTLKIRSTKLEDSAMYFCASRATGVYGYTFGSGTRLTVV.

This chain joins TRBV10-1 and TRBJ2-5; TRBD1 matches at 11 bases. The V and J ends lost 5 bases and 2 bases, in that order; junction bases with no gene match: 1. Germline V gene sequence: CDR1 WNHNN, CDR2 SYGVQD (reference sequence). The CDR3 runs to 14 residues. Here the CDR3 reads CASSRDRGQETQYF. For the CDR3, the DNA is TGCGCCAGCAGTCGGGACAGGGGGCAAGAGACCCAGTACTTC.

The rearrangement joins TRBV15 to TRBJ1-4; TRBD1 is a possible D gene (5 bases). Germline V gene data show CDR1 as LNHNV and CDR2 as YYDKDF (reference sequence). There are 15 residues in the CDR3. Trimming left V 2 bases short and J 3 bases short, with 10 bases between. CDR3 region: CATSRLGVANEKLFF. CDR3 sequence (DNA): TGTGCCACCAGCAGATTAGGGGTGGCTAATGAAAAACTGTTTTTT.

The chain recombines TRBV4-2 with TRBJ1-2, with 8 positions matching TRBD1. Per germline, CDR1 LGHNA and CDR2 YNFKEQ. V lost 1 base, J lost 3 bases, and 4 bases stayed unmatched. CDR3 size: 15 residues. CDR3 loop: CASSQGQGNYYGYTF. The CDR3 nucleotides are TGTGCCAGCAGCCAAGGACAGGGGAACTACTATGGCTACACCTTC.

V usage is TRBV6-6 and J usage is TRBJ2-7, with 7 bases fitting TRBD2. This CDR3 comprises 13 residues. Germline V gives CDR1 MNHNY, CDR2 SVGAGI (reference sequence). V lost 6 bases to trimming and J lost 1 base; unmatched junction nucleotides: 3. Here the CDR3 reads CASSILASYEQYF. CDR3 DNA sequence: TGTGCCAGCAGCATACTAGCGTCCTACGAGCAGTACTTC.

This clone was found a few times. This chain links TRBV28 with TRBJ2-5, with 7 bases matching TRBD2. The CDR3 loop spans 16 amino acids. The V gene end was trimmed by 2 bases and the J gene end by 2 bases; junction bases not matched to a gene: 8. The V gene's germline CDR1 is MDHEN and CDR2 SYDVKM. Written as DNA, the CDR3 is TGTGCCAGCAGTTTAGGTGGGAGGGGATCACAAGAGACCCAGTACTTC. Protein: CASSLGGRGSQETQYF.

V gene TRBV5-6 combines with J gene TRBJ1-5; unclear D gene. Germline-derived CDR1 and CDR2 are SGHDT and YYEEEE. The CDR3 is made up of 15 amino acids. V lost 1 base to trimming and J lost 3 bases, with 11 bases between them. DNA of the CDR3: TGTGCCAGCAGCTTGTCGGGGATATACAATCAGCCCCAGCATTTT. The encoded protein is CASSLSGIYNQPQHF.

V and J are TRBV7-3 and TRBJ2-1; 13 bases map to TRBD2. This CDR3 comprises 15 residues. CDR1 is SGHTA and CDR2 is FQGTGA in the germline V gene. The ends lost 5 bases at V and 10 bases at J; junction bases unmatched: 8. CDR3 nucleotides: TGTGCCAGCAGCCGCAGGACTAGCGGGAGTGACGAGCAGTTCTTC. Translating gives CASSRRTSGSDEQFF.

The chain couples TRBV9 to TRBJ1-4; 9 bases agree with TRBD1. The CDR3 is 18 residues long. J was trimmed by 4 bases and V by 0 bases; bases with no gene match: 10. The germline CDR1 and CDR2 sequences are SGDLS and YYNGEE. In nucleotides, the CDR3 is TGTGCCAGCAGCGTAGGCGACAGGGGGAGAACCTTTAATGAAAAACTGTTTTTT. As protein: CASSVGDRGRTFNEKLFF.

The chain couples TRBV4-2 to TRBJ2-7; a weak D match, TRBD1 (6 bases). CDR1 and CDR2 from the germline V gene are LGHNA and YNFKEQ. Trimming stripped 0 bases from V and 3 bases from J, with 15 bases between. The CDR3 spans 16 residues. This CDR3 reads CASSQEGGTSVYEQYF. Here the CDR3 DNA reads TGTGCCAGCAGCCAAGAAGGTGGGACAAGCGTCTACGAGCAGTACTTC.

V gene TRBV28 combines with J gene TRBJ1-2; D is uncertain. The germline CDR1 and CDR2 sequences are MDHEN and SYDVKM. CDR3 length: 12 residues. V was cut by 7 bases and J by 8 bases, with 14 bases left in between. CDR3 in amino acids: CASTTTLGGYTF. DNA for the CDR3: TGTGCCAGCACTACTACCCTTGGGGGCTACACCTTC.

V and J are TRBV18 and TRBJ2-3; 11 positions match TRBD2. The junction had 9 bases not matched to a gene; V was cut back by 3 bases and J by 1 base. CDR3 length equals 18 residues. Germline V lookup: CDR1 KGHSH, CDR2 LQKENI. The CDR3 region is CASSPPYDSGRGTDTQYF. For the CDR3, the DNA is TGTGCCAGCTCACCTCCCTACGATAGCGGGAGGGGCACAGATACGCAGTATTTT.

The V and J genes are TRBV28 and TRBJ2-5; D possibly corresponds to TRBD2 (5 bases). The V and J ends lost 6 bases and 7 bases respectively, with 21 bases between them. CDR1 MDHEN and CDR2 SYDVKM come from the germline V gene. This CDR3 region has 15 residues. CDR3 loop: CASRGSAVDAGTQYF. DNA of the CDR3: TGTGCCAGCAGAGGGAGCGCGGTCGACGCCGGGACCCAGTACTTC.

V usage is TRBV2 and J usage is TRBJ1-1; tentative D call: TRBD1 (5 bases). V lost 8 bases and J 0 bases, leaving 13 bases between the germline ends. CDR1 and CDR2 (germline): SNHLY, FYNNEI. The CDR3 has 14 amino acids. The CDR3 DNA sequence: TGTGCCAGCGGACGACAGTCGATGAACACTGAAGCTTTCTTT. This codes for CASGRQSMNTEAFF.